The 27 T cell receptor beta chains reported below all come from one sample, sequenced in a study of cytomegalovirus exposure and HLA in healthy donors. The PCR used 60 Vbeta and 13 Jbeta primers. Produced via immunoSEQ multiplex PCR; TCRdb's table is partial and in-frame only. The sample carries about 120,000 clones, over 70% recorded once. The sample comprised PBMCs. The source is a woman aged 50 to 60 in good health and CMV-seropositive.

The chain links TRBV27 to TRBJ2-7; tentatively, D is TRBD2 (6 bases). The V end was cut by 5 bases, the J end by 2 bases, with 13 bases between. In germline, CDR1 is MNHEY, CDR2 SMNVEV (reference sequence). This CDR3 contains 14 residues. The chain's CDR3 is CASSPRRGPYEQYF. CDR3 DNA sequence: TGTGCCAGCAGTCCCCGGCGGGGCCCCTACGAGCAGTACTTC.

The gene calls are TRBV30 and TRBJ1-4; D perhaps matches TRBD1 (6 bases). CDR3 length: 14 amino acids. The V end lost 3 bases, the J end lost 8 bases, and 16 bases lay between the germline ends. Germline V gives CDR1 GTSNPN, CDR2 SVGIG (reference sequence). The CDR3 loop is CAWRLQGESEKLFF. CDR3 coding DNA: TGTGCCTGGAGGCTACAGGGAGAGAGCGAAAAACTGTTTTTT.

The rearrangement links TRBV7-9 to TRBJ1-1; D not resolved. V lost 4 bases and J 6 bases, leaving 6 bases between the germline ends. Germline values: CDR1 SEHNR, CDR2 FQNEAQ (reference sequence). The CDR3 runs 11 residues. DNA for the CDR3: TGTGCCAGCAGCTCACTGGCTGAAGCTTTCTTT. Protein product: CASSSLAEAFF. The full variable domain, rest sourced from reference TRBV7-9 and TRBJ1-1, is DTGVSQNPRHKITKRGQNVTFRCDPISEHNRLYWYRQTLGQGPEFLTYFQNEAQLEKSRLLSDRFSAERPKGSFSTLEIQRTEQGDSAMYLCASSSLAEAFFGQGTRLTVV.

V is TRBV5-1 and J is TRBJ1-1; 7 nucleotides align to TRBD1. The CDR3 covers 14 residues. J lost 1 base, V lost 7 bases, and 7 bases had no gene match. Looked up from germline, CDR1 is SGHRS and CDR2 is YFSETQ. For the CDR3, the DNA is TGCGCCAGCGCCCTTGGGACAGCGAACACTGAAGCTTTCTTT. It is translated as CASALGTANTEAFF.

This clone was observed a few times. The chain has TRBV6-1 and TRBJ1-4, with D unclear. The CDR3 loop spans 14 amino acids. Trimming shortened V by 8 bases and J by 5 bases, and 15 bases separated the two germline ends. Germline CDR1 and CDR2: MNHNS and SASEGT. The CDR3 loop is CASLGRAGNEKLFF. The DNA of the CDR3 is TGTGCCAGCCTGGGTAGAGCGGGAAATGAAAAACTGTTTTTT.

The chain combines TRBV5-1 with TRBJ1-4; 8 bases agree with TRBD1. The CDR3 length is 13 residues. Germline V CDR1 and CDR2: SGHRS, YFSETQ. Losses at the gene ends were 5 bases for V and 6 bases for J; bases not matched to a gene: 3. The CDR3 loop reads CASRGGQDEKLFF. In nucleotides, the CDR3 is TGCGCCAGCAGGGGGGGACAGGATGAAAAACTGTTTTTT.

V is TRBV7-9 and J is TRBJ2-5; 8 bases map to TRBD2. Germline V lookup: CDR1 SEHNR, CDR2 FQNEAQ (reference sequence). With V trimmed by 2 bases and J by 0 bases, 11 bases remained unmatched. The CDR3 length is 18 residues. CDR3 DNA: TGTGCCAGCAGCTTATTGGAGAGCGGGGGAGAGTACCAAGAGACCCAGTACTTC. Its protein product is CASSLLESGGEYQETQYF.

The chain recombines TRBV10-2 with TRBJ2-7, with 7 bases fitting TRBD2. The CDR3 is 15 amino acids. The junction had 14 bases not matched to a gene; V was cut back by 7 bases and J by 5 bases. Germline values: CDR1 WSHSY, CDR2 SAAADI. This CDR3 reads CASNSGLVVMDEQYF. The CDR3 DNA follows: TGCGCCAGCAACTCAGGACTAGTAGTGATGGACGAGCAGTACTTC.

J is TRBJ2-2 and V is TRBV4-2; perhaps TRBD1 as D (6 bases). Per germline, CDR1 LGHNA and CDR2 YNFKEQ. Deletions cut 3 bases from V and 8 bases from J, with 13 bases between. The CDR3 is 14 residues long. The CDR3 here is CASSQSPGAGELFF. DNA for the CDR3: TGTGCCAGCAGCCAGTCTCCAGGGGCTGGGGAGCTGTTTTTT.

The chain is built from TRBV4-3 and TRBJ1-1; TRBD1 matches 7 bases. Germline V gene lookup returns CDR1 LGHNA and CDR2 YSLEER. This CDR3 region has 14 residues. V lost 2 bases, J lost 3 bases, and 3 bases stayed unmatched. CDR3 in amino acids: CASSQTTGYTEAFF. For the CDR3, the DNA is TGCGCCAGCAGCCAAACGACAGGGTACACTGAAGCTTTCTTT.

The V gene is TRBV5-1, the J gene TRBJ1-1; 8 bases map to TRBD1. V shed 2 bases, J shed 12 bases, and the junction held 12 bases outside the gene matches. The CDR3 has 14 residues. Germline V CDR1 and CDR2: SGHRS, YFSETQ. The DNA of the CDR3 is TGCGCCAGCAGCTTACAACAGGGGGAGCCTCGCTCTTTCTTT. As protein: CASSLQQGEPRSFF. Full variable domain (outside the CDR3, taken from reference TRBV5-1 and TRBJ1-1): KAGVTQTPRYLIKTRGQQVTLSCSPISGHRSVSWYQQTPGQGLQFLFEYFSETQRNKGNFPGRFSGRQFSNSRSEMNVSTLELGDSALYLCASSLQQGEPRSFFGQGTRLTVV.

CDR3 in DNA: TGTGCCAGCGTACACAGGGGCTATGGCTACACCTTC. It yields the protein CASVHRGYGYTF. V and J are TRBV6-5 and TRBJ1-2, with TRBD1 matching 7 bases. The CDR3 has 12 residues. Germline V CDR1 and CDR2: MNHEY, SVGAGI. With 8 bases clipped from V and 4 bases from J, the junction kept 4 bases outside the gene matches.

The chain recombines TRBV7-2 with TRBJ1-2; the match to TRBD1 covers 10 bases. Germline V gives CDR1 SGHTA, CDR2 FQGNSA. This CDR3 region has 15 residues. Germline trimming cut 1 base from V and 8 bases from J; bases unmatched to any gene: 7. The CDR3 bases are TGTGCCAGCAGCTTAGAGCGGGGACAGGGGACGGGCTACACCTTC. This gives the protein CASSLERGQGTGYTF. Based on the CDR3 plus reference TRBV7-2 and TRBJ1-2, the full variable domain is GAGVSQSPSNKVTEKGKDVELRCDPISGHTALYWYRQSLGQGLEFLIYFQGNSAPDKSGLPSDRFSAERTGGSVSTLTIQRTQQEDSAVYLCASSLERGQGTGYTFGSGTRLTVV.

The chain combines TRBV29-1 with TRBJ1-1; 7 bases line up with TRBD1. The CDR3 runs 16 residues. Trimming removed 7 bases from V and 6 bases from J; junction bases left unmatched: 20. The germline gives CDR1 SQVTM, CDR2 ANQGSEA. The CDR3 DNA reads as TGCAGCGCCTCCGGAGGCGGACAGGTCTACCACGCTGAAGCTTTCTTT. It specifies CSASGGGQVYHAEAFF.

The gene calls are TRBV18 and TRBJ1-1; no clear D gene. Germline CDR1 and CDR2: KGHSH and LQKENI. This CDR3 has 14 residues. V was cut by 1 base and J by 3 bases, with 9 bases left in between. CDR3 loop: CASSPQSRDTEAFF. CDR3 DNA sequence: TGTGCCAGCTCACCACAGTCGAGGGACACTGAAGCTTTCTTT.

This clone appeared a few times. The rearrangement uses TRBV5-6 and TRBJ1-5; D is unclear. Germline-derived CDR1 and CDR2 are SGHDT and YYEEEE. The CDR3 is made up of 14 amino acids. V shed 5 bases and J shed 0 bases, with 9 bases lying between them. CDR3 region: CASSGGYSNQPQHF. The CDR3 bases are TGTGCCAGCAGTGGCGGATATAGCAATCAGCCCCAGCATTTT.

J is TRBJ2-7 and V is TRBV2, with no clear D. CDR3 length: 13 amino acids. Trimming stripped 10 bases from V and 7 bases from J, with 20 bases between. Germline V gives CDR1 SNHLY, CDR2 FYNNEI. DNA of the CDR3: TGTGCCACCGCTGCCCCCGGCGGTTCTGAGCAGTACTTC. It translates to CATAAPGGSEQYF.

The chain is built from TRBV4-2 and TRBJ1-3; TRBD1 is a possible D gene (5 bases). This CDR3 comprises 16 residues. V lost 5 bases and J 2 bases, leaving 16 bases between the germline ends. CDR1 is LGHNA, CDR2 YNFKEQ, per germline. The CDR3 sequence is CASSEGEGAAGNTIYF. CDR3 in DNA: TGTGCCAGCAGCGAAGGAGAAGGGGCCGCTGGAAACACCATATATTTT.

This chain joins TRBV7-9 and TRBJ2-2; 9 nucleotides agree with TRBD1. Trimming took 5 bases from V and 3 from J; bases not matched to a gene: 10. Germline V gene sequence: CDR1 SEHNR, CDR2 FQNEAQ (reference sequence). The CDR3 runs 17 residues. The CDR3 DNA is TGTGCCAGCAGCAGGAAGGGACAGGGAAGGGACACCGGGGAGCTGTTTTTT. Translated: CASSRKGQGRDTGELFF. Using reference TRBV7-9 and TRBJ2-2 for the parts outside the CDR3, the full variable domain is DTGVSQNPRHKITKRGQNVTFRCDPISEHNRLYWYRQTLGQGPEFLTYFQNEAQLEKSRLLSDRFSAERPKGSFSTLEIQRTEQGDSAMYLCASSRKGQGRDTGELFFGEGSRLTVL.

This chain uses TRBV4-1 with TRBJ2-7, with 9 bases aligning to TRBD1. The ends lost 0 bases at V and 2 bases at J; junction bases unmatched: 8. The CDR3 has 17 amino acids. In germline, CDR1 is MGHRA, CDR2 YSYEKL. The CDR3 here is CASSQDTGTGTPYEQYF. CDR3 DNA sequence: TGCGCCAGCAGCCAAGACACCGGGACAGGGACCCCCTACGAGCAGTACTTC.

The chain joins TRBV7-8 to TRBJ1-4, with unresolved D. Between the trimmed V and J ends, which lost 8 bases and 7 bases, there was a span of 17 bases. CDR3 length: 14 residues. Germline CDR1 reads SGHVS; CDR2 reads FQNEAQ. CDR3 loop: CASSYRGRVEKLFF. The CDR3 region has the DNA TGTGCCAGCTCCTATCGGGGAAGGGTTGAAAAACTGTTTTTT. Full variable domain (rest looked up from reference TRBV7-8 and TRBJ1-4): GAGVSQSPRYKVAKRGQDVALRCDPISGHVSLFWYQQALGQGPEFLTYFQNEAQLDKSGLPSDRFFAERPEGSVSTLKIQRTQQEDSAVYLCASSYRGRVEKLFFGSGTQLSVL.

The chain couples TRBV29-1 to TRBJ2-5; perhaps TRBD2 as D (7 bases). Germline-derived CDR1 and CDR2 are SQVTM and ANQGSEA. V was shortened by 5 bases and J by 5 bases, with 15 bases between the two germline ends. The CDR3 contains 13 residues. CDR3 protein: CSVRGGTTETQYF. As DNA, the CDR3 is TGCAGCGTTAGGGGGGGGACCACCGAGACCCAGTACTTC.

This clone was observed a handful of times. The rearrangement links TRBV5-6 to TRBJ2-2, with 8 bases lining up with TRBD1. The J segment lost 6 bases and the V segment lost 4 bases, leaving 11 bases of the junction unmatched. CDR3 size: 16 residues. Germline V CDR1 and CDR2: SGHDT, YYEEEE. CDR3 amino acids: CASSTIQGASPGELFF. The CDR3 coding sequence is TGTGCCAGCAGCACTATCCAGGGGGCGTCTCCCGGGGAGCTGTTTTTT.

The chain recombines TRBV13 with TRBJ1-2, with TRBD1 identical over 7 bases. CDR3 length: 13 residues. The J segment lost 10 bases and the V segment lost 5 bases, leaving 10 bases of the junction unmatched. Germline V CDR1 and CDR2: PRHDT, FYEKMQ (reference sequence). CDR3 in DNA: TGTGCCAGCAGCCGCGGACAGGAAGTGCCCTACACCTTC. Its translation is CASSRGQEVPYTF.

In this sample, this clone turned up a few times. CDR3 sequence reads: CASSYGTVYNEQFF. In DNA, the CDR3 is TGTGCCAGCAGTTACGGGACAGTTTACAATGAGCAGTTCTTC. The J gene is TRBJ2-1, the V gene TRBV6-5; 7 bases line up with TRBD1. The CDR3 extends over 14 amino acids. The V gene's germline CDR1 is MNHEY and CDR2 SVGAGI. Losses at the gene ends were 2 bases for V and 4 bases for J; bases not matched to a gene: 2.

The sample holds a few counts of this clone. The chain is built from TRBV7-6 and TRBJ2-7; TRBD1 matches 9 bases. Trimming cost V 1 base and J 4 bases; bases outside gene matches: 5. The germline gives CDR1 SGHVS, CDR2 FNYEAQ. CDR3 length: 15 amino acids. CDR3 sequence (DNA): TGTGCCAGCAGCTTAGTTCCCGGACAGGGGTACGAGCAGTACTTC. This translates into CASSLVPGQGYEQYF.

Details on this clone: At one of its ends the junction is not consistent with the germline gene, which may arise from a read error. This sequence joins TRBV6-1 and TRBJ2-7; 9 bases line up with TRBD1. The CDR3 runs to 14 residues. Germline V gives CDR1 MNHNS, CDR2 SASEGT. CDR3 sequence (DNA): TGTGCCAGCAATGAACGAGGACAGGGGTACGAGCAGTACTTC. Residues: CASNERGQGYEQYF.